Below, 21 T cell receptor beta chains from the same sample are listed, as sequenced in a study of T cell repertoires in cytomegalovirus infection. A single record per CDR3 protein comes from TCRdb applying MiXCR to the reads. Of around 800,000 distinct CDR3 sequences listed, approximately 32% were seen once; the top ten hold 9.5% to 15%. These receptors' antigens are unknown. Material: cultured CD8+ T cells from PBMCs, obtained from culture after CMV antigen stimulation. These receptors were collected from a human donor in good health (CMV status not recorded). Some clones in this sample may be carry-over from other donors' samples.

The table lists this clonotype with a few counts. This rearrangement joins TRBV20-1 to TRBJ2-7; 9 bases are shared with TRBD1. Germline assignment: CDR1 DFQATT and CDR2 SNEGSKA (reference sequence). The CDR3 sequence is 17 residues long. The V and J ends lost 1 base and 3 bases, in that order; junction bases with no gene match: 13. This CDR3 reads CSARGPSVDRGYYEQYV. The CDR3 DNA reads TGCAGTGCTAGAGGACCATCAGTCGACAGGGGGTACTACGAGCAGTACGTC.

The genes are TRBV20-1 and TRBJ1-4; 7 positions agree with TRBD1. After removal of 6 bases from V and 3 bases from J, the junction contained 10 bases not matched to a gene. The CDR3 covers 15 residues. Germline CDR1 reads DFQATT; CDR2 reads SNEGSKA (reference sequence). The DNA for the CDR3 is TGCAGTGCCAAAATCTACAGGGGATCTAATGAAAAACTGTTTTTT. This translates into CSAKIYRGSNEKLFF.

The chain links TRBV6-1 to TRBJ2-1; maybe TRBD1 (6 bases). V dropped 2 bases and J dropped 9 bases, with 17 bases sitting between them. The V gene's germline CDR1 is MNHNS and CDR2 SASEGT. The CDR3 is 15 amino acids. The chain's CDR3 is CASSERYQGWVEQFF. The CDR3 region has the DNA TGTGCCAGCAGTGAAAGGTACCAGGGGTGGGTTGAGCAGTTCTTC.

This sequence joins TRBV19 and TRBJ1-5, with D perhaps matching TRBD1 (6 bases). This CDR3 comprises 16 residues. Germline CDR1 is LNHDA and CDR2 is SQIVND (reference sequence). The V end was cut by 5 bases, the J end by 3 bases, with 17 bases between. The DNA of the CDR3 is TGTGCCAGTAGTGGGGGGGGCGTGGGCTACAATCAGCCCCAGCATTTT. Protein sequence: CASSGGGVGYNQPQHF.

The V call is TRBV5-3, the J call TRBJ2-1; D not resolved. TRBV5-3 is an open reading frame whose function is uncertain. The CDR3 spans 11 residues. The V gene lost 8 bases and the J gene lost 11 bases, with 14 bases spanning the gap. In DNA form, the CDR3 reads TGTGCCAGCAGAATGGGGTCCAAGCAGTTCTTC. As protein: CASRMGSKQFF.

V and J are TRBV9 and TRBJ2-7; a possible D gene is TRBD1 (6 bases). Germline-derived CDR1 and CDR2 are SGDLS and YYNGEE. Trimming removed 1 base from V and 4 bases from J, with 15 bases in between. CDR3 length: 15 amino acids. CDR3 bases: TGTGCCAGCAGCGTAACCACAGGGCCCGCTTACGAGCAGTACTTC. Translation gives CASSVTTGPAYEQYF. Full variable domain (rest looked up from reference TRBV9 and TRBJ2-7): DSGVTQTPKHLITATGQRVTLRCSPRSGDLSVYWYQQSLDQGLQFLIQYYNGEERAKGNILERFSAQQFPDLHSELNLSSLELGDSALYFCASSVTTGPAYEQYFGPGTRLTVT.

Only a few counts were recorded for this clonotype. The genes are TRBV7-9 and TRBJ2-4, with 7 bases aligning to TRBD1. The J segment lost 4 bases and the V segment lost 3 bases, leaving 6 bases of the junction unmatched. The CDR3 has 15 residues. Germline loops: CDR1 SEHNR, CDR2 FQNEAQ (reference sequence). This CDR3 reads CASSLARDRKNIQYF. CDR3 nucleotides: TGTGCCAGCAGCTTGGCCCGGGACAGAAAAAACATTCAGTACTTC.

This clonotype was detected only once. The CDR3 is CASSLETGANYGYTF. CDR3 DNA sequence: TGTGCCAGCAGCTTGGAGACAGGGGCTAACTATGGCTACACCTTC. This chain links TRBV5-6 with TRBJ1-2, with 8 bases identical to TRBD1. V shed 0 bases, J shed 0 bases, and the junction held 1 base outside the gene matches. Germline V gene lookup returns CDR1 SGHDT and CDR2 YYEEEE. The CDR3 spans 15 residues.

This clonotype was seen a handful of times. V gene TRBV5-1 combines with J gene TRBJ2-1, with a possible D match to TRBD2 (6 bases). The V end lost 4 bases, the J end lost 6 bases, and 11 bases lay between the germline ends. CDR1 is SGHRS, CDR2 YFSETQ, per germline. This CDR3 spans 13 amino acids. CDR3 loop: CASSGGRTNEQFF. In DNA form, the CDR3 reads TGCGCCAGCAGCGGGGGGAGAACCAATGAGCAGTTCTTC.

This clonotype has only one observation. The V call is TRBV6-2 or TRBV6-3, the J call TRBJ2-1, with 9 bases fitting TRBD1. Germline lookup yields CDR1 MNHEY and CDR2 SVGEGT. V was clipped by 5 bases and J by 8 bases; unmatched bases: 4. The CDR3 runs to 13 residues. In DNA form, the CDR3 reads TGTGCCAGCAGTCGGGACAGGGACGATGAGCAGTTCTTC. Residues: CASSRDRDDEQFF.

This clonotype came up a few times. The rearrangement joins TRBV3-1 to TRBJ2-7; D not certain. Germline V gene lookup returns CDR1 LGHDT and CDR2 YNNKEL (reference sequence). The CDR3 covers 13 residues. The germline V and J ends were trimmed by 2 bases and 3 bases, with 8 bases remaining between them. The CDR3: CASSQPTLYEQYV. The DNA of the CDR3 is TGTGCCAGCAGCCAACCTACCCTCTACGAGCAGTACGTC.

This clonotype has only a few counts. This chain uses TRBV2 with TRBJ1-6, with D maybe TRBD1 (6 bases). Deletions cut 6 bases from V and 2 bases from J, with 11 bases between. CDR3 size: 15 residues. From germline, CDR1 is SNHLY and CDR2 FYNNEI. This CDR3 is CASRDEGAYNSPLHF. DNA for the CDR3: TGTGCCAGCAGGGATGAGGGGGCCTATAATTCACCCCTCCACTTT.

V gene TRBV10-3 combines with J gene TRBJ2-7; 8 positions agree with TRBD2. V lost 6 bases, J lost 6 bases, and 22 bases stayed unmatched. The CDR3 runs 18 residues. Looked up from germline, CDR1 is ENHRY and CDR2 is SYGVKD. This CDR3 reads CAISPWNRRGGRKLEQYV. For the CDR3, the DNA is TGTGCCATCAGCCCTTGGAATAGACGGGGGGGGCGTAAACTCGAGCAGTACGTC.

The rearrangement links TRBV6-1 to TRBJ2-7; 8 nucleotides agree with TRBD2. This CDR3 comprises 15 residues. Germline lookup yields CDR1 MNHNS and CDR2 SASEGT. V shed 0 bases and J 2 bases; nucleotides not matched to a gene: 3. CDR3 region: CASSEAAGGAYEQYV. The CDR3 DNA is TGTGCCAGCAGTGAAGCGGCGGGGGGAGCCTACGAGCAGTACGTC.

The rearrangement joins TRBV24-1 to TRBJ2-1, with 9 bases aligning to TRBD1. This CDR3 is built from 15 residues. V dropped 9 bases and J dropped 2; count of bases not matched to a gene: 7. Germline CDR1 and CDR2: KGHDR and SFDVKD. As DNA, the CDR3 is TGTGCCACCGGAAATAGGGACAGGGCCTACAATGAGCAGTTCTTC. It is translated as CATGNRDRAYNEQFF.

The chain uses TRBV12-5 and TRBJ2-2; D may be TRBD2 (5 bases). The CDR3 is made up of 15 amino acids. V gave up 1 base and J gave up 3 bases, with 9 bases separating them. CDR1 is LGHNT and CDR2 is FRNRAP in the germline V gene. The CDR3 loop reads CASGLDRRDTGELFF. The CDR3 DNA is TGTGCTAGTGGTTTGGACCGGCGGGACACCGGGGAGCTGTTTTTT.

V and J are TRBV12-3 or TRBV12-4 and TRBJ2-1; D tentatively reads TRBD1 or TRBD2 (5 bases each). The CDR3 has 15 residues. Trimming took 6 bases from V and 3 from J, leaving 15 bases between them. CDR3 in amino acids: CASRPTGTGYNEQFF. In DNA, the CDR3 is TGTGCCAGCAGACCCACCGGGACGGGCTACAATGAGCAGTTCTTC.

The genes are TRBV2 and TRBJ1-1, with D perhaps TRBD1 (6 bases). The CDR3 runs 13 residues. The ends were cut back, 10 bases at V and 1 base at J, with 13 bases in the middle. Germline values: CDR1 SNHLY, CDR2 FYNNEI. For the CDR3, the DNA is TGTGCCACTTCATCCAGGGGGAACACTGAAGCTTTCTTT. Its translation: CATSSRGNTEAFF.

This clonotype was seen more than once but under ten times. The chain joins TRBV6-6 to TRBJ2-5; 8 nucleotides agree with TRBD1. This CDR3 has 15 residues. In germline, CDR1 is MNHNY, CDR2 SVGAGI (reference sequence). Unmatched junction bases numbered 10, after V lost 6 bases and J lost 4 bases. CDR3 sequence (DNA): TGTGCCAGCAGCCCCGACAGGGGAGGAGGAGAGACCCAGTACTTC. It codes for CASSPDRGGGETQYF.

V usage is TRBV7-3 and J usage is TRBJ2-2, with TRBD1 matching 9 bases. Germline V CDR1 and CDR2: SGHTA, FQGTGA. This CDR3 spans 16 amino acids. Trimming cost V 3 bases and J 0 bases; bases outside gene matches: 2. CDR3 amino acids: CASSLTGGTNTGELFF. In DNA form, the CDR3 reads TGTGCCAGCAGCTTGACAGGGGGGACGAACACCGGGGAGCTGTTTTTT.

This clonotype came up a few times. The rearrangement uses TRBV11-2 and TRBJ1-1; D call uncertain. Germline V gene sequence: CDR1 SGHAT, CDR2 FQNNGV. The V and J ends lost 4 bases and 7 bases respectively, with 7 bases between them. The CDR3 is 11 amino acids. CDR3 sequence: CASSSRIEAFF. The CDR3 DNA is TGTGCCAGCAGCTCAAGGATTGAAGCTTTCTTT.